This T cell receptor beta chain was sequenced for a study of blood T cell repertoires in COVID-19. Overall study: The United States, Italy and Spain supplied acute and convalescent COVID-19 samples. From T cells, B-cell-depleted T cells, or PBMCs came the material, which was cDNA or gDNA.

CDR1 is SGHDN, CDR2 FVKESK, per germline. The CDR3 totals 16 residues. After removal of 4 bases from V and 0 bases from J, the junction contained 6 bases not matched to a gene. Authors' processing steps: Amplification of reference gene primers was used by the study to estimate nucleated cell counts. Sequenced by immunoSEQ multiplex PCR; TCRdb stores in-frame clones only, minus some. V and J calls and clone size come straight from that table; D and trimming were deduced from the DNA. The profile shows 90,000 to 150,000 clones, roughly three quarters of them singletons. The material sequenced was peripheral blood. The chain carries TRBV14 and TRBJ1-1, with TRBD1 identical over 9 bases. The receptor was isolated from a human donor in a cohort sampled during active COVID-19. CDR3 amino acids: CASSRPGQGMNTEAFF. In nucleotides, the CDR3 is TGTGCCAGCAGCCGGCCGGGACAGGGTATGAACACTGAAGCTTTCTTT.